One sample yielded the 10 T cell receptor beta chains listed below, sequenced in a study of Ad26.COV2.S vaccination and SARS-CoV-2 variants. Clones were sequenced by immunoSEQ multiplex PCR, and TCRdb holds only the in-frame ones, with some missing. Of 400,000 to 500,000 clones listed, about 88% are singletons. The treatment here: some 19 received Ad26.COV2.S at low or high dose, single or two shots; several received placebo; per-sample allocation not given. Sampling was performed 63 days after the first vaccine or placebo injection. Here the sequenced sample was peripheral blood, taken in a trial of Ad26.COV2.S vaccine versus placebo. These receptors all stem from a person aged 18 to 59 who received the Ad26.COV2.S COVID-19 vaccine or a placebo.

The count of this clone is one. This chain uses TRBV11-2 with TRBJ1-1, with 7 nucleotides matching TRBD1. The V and J ends lost 3 bases and 3 bases, in that order; junction bases with no gene match: 7. The CDR3 spans 15 residues. Germline V lookup: CDR1 SGHAT, CDR2 FQNNGV. CDR3 sequence reads: CASSLTTGMDTEAFF. The CDR3 DNA follows: TGTGCCAGCAGCTTGACGACAGGGATGGACACTGAAGCTTTCTTT.

This chain connects TRBV28 to TRBJ2-5, with D perhaps given as TRBD1 or TRBD2 (5 bases each). With 6 bases removed from V and 2 bases from J, the gap between germline ends came to 13 bases. The CDR3 sequence is 14 residues long. The germline gives CDR1 MDHEN, CDR2 SYDVKM. The CDR3 sequence is CASSLGTDQETQYF. CDR3 nucleotides: TGTGCCAGCAGCCTCGGGACGGATCAAGAGACCCAGTACTTC. Variable domain in full (rest from reference TRBV28 and TRBJ2-5): DVKVTQSSRYLVKRTGEKVFLECVQDMDHENMFWYRQDPGLGLRLIYFSYDVKMKEKGDIPEGYSVSREKKERFSLILESASTNQTSMYLCASSLGTDQETQYFGPGTRLLVL.

This clone was found once. This chain joins TRBV6-2 or TRBV6-3 and TRBJ2-2; 7 bases are a match to TRBD1. The CDR3 has 14 amino acids. Unmatched junction bases numbered 9, after V lost 2 bases and J lost 12 bases. The germline CDR1 and CDR2 sequences are MNHEY and SVGEGT. In nucleotides, the CDR3 is TGTGCCAGCAGTTACAGTTGGGAGAGGGGGCAGCTGTTTTTT. Its translation is CASSYSWERGQLFF.

The CDR3 region is CASSVRGANVLTF. The CDR3 DNA is TGTGCCAGTAGTGTTAGAGGGGCCAACGTCCTGACTTTC. The chain is built from TRBV19 and TRBJ2-6, with no clear D. Germline V gene lookup returns CDR1 LNHDA and CDR2 SQIVND (reference sequence). Trimming stripped 5 bases from V and 4 bases from J, with 6 bases between. The CDR3 spans 13 residues.

This clone was counted at least ten times. Other DNA sequences of this sample code for an identical CDR3. The chain recombines TRBV6-1 with TRBJ1-5; 7 bases map to TRBD1. V shed 3 bases and J 4 bases; nucleotides not matched to a gene: 3. The CDR3 length is 14 residues. The V gene's germline CDR1 is MNHNS and CDR2 SASEGT. The CDR3 DNA is TGTGCCAGCAGTGAGCACAGGGGAAATCAGCCCCAGCATTTT. Protein sequence: CASSEHRGNQPQHF.

This rearrangement joins TRBV5-6 to TRBJ1-1; D unclear. Deletions cut 1 base from V and 2 bases from J, with 12 bases between. This CDR3 is built from 15 residues. The germline V gene encodes CDR1 SGHDT and CDR2 YYEEEE. This CDR3 reads CASSLLERYNTEAFF. The CDR3, as DNA: TGTGCCAGCAGCTTGCTCGAGCGATACAACACTGAAGCTTTCTTT.

This chain links TRBV10-1 with TRBJ1-3, with D possibly TRBD1 on 6 matching bases. The V gene's germline CDR1 is WNHNN and CDR2 SYGVQD (reference sequence). This CDR3 has 12 amino acids. V shed 11 bases and J shed 3 bases, with 11 bases lying between them. This chain's CDR3 is CAFGGFGNTIYF. The CDR3 region has the DNA TGCGCCTTTGGGGGCTTTGGAAACACCATATATTTT.

The CDR3 DNA is TGTGCCATCAGTGAATTAGGCACTGACACTGAAGCTTTCTTT. It specifies CAISELGTDTEAFF. This chain joins TRBV10-3 and TRBJ1-1; D ambiguous. Germline V gene lookup returns CDR1 ENHRY and CDR2 SYGVKD. Trimming took off 3 bases at V and 3 bases at J, with 11 bases between the two ends. There are 14 residues in the CDR3.

The CDR3 coding sequence is TGTGCCAGCAGTTACGCAGCTATCACCGGGGAGCTGTTTTTT. Its protein product is CASSYAAITGELFF. The chain carries TRBV6-5 and TRBJ2-2; no clear D gene. With 2 bases removed from V and 4 bases from J, the gap between germline ends came to 8 bases. The CDR3 runs to 14 residues. CDR1 and CDR2 (germline): MNHEY, SVGAGI.

The gene calls are TRBV24-1 and TRBJ1-5; TRBD1 might be the D (6 bases). Per germline, CDR1 KGHDR and CDR2 SFDVKD. V was shortened by 4 bases and J by 7 bases, with 13 bases between the two germline ends. This CDR3 is 14 amino acids long. Here the CDR3 reads CATSDQTGAQPQHF. The CDR3 DNA reads as TGTGCCACCAGTGACCAGACAGGCGCGCAGCCCCAGCATTTT.